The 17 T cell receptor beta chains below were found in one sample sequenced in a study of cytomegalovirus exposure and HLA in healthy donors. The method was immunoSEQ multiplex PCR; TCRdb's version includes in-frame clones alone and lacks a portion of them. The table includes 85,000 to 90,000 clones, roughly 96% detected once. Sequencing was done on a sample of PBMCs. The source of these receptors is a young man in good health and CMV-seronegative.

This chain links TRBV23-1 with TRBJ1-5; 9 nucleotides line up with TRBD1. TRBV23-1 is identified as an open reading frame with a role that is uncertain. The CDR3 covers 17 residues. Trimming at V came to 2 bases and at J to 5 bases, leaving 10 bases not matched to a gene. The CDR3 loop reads CASSQPPGQGKHQPQHF. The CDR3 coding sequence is TGCGCCAGCAGTCAACCGCCGGGACAGGGAAAGCATCAGCCCCAGCATTTT.

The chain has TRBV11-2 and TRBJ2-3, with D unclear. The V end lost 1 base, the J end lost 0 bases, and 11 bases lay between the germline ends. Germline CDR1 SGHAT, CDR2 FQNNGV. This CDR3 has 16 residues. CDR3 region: CASSLGTISSTDTQYF. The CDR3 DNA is TGTGCCAGCAGCTTAGGTACTATATCTAGCACAGATACGCAGTATTTT.

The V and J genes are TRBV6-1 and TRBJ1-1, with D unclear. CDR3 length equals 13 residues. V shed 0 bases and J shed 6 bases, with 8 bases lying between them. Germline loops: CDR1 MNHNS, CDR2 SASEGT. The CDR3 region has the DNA TGTGCCAGCAGTGAAGCGCGGGCGGCTGAAGCTTTCTTT. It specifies CASSEARAAEAFF.

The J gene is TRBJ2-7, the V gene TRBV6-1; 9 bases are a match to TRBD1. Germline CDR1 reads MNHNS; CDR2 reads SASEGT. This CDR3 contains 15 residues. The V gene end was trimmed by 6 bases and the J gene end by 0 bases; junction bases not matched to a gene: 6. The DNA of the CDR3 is TGTGCCAGCAGGAGGGGGACAGGGTCCTCCTACGAGCAGTACTTC. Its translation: CASRRGTGSSYEQYF.

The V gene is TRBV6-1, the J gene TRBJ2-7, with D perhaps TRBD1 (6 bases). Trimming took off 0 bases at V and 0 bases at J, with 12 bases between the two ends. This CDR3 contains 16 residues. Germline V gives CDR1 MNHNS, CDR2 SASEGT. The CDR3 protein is CASSEAPGESSYEQYV. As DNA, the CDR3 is TGTGCCAGCAGTGAAGCTCCAGGGGAGAGCTCCTACGAGCAGTACGTC.

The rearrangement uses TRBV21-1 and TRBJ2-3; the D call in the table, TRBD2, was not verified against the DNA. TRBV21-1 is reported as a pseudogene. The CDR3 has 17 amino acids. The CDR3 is CASSKAKTSGNTDTQYF. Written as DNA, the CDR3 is TGTGCCAGCAGCAAAGCGAAAACTAGCGGAAACACAGATACGCAGTATTTT.

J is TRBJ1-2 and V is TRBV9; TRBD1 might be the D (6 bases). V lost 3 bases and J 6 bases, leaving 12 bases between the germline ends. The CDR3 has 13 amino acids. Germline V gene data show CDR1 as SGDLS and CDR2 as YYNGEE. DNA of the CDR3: TGTGCCAGCAGCGGAGGGACATATGATGGCTACACCTTC. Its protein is CASSGGTYDGYTF. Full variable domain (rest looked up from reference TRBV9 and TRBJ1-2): DSGVTQTPKHLITATGQRVTLRCSPRSGDLSVYWYQQSLDQGLQFLIQYYNGEERAKGNILERFSAQQFPDLHSELNLSSLELGDSALYFCASSGGTYDGYTFGSGTRLTVV.

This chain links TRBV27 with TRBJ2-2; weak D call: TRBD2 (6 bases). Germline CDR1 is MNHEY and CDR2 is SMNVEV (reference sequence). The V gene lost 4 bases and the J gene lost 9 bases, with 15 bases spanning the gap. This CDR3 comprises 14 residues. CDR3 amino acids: CASSSLRAGRELFF. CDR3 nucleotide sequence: TGTGCCAGCAGTTCCTTGCGAGCGGGTAGGGAGCTGTTTTTT.

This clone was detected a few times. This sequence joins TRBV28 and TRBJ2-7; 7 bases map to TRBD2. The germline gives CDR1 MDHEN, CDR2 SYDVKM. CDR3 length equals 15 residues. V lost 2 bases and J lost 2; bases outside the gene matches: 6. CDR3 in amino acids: CASSLPAGLTYEQYF. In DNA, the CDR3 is TGTGCCAGCAGTTTACCCGCGGGACTAACCTACGAGCAGTACTTC.

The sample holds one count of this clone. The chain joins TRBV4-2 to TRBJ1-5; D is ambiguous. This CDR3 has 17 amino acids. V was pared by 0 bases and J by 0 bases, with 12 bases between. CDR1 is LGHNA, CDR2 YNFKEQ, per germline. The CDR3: CASSQDTSAHSNQPQHF. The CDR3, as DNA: TGTGCCAGCAGCCAAGATACTTCTGCGCATAGCAATCAGCCCCAGCATTTT.

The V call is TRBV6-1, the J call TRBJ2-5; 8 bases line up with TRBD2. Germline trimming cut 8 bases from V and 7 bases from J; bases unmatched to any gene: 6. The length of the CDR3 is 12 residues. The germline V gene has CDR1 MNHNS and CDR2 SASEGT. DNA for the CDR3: TGTGCCAGCCTTGACGGGAGGGGGACCCAGTACTTC. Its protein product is CASLDGRGTQYF.

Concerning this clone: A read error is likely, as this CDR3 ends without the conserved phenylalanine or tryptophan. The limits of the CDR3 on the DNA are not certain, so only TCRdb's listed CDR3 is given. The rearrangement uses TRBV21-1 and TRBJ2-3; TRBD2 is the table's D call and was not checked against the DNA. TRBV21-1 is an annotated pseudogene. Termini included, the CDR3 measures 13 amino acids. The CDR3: CASSNRRDSTPLS.

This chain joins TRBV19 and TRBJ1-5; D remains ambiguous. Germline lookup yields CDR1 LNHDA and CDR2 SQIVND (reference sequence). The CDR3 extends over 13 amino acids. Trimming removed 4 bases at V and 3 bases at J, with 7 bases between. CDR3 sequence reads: CASSTQINQPQHF. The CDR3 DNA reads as TGTGCCAGTAGTACCCAGATCAATCAGCCCCAGCATTTT.

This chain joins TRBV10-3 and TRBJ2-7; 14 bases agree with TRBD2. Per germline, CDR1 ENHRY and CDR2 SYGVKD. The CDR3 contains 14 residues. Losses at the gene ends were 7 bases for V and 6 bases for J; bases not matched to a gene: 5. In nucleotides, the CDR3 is TGTGCCATCAATGCAGGGACTAGCGGGAGCGAGCAGTACGTC. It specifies CAINAGTSGSEQYV.

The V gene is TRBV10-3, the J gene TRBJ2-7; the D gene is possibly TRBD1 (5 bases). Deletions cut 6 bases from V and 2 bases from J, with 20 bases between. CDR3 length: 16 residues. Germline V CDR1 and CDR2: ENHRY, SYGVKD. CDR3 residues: CAIRESLTGIPYEQYF. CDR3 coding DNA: TGTGCCATCAGAGAAAGTCTTACAGGTATCCCCTACGAGCAGTACTTC.

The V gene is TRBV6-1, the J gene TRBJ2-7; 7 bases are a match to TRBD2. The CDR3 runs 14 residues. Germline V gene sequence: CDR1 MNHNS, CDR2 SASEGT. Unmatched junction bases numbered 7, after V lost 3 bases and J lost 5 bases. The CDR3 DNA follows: TGTGCCAGCAGTGACTGGACTAGGTCCAACGAGCAGTACTTC. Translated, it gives CASSDWTRSNEQYF.

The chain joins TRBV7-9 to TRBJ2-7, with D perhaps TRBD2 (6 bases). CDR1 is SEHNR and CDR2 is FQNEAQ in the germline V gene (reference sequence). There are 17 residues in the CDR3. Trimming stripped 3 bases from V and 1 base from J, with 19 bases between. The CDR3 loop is CASSLRGDHTGSYEQYV. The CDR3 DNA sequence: TGTGCCAGCAGCTTGCGGGGAGATCATACTGGTTCCTACGAGCAGTACGTC.